This entry features one T cell receptor (beta chain) sequence. The antigen remains unidentified. TCRdb's copy holds only in-frame clones and misses some; the assay was immunoSEQ multiplex PCR. The sample has approximately 160,000 clones, over 75% seen once. This CDR3 region has 14 residues. CDR1 MDHEN and CDR2 SYDVKM come from the germline V gene. V lost 1 base, J lost 6 bases, and 10 bases lay in between. This entry comes from a study of cytotoxic CD8 clonotypes in ibrutinib-treated CLL. The overall study: Responses comprised some 24 partial and 2 complete; at median about 71 months, roughly 15 remained remitted and roughly twelve progressed. Whole-study findings and limits: Clonality, elevated at ibrutinib response, dropped back toward baseline at progression.

This chain connects TRBV28 to TRBJ1-5; D ambiguous. The sample consisted of PBMCs, taken at disease progression, from a patient treated with ibrutinib. The TCR was taken from a human donor with chronic lymphocytic leukemia. The CDR3 DNA reads TGTGCCAGCAGTTTATCGGGAAGGAGTCAGCCCCAGCATTTT. Translated: CASSLSGRSQPQHF.